These 6 T cell receptor beta chains came from one sample sequenced in a study of T cells in Graves' hyperthyroidism and ophthalmopathy. From RNA transcripts, TCR beta CDR3 regions were amplified. The HTBI set primed first-round TCR CDR3 RT-PCR. One entry per CDR3 protein, called by TCRdb with MiXCR from the multiplex PCR reads. Found here are a few hundred thousand distinct CDR3 sequences, roughly a sixth of them singletons; the top ten hold about 50%. The sequencing sample was made of blood. All receptors derive from a woman between 45 and 60 years old with Graves' hyperthyroidism.

The chain carries TRBV7-9 and TRBJ1-1, with TRBD1 identical over 7 bases. Per germline, CDR1 SEHNR and CDR2 FQNEAQ (reference sequence). The length of the CDR3 is 14 residues. V shed 5 bases and J 1 base; nucleotides not matched to a gene: 4. CDR3 residues: CASSQWTGNTEAFF. CDR3 coding DNA: TGTGCCAGCAGCCAATGGACAGGGAACACTGAAGCTTTCTTT.

This clonotype was counted many times. This rearrangement joins TRBV20-1 to TRBJ1-1; TRBD1 might be the D (5 bases). The CDR3 spans 15 residues. Per germline, CDR1 DFQATT and CDR2 SNEGSKA (reference sequence). Trimming left V 1 base short and J 3 bases short, with 15 bases between. The CDR3 nucleotides read TGCAGTGCTAGAGGGGGCGGTTTGTGGGACACTGAAGCTTTCTTT. It translates to CSARGGGLWDTEAFF.

The chain employs TRBV24-1 and TRBJ1-1, with a weak D call TRBD1 (5 bases). The length of the CDR3 is 13 residues. Germline V gene lookup returns CDR1 KGHDR and CDR2 SFDVKD. Trimming pared 5 bases from V and 3 bases from J, leaving 9 bases between. This CDR3 is CATSAARDTEAFF. CDR3 nucleotides: TGTGCCACCAGTGCGGCCAGGGACACTGAAGCTTTCTTT.

The chain uses TRBV27 and TRBJ2-3; 9 nucleotides match TRBD2. This CDR3 has 16 amino acids. The trim removed 2 bases at V and 4 bases at J, leaving 7 bases unmatched. The germline V gene encodes CDR1 MNHEY and CDR2 SMNVEV (reference sequence). The CDR3 is CASSLRLAGFADTQYF. DNA for the CDR3: TGTGCCAGCAGTTTACGTCTAGCGGGATTCGCAGATACGCAGTATTTT.

The chain links TRBV9 to TRBJ2-5; D is perhaps TRBD2 (5 bases). The CDR3 has 13 residues. Germline CDR1 reads SGDLS; CDR2 reads YYNGEE. V lost 4 bases, J lost 5 bases, and 12 bases lay in between. CDR3 coding DNA: TGTGCCAGCAGCCCTCCCCCGGGGGAGACCCAGTACTTC. This translates into CASSPPPGETQYF. The complete variable domain, with remaining parts taken from reference TRBV9 and TRBJ2-5, reads DSGVTQTPKHLITATGQRVTLRCSPRSGDLSVYWYQQSLDQGLQFLIQYYNGEERAKGNILERFSAQQFPDLHSELNLSSLELGDSALYFCASSPPPGETQYFGPGTRLLVL.

This clonotype was observed a few times. The chain couples TRBV11-2 to TRBJ2-5; TRBD1 matches 7 bases. V gave up 3 bases and J gave up 4 bases; unmatched junction bases: 11. Per germline, CDR1 SGHAT and CDR2 FQNNGV. CDR3 length equals 16 residues. CDR3 bases: TGTGCCAGCAGCTTGGTTTCAGGGGGATTTGCAGAGACCCAGTACTTC. It translates to CASSLVSGGFAETQYF.